The TCR beta chain described here comes from a study of glioma-infiltrating T cells (dated by TCRdb to about 2016). Regarding the research as a whole: TCR alpha- and beta-chain repertoires were sequenced from glioma tissue, non-neoplastic brain tissue and matched peripheral blood mononuclear cells. Three low-grade glioma patients, several primary glioblastoma patients, and three non-glioma patients who contributed non-neoplastic brain tissue made up the paired cohort. To measure divergence between tissue and blood T-cell populations, each tissue-infiltrating repertoire was compared with the peripheral blood repertoire of the same patient.

Its CDR3 holds 20 amino acids, cysteine through phenylalanine. Only the CDR3 part of the read is kept: 60 bases, read in frame from the first base. Relative to germline, V is 4 bases shorter and J is 0 bases shorter, with 23 bases between their ends. CDR1 and CDR2, looked up from the germline V gene (reference sequence), are SGHKS and YYEKEE. Broader findings and caveats from the paper: Only a very small number of CDR3 sequences turned up in both tissue and blood, a result put down to high CDR3 diversity combined with limited sampling. In non-neoplastic patients, VJ-independent divergence between tissue and blood fell below expectation, whereas in all gliomas, and especially in low-grade gliomas, the divergence rose above expectation. The group comparisons were based on small numbers of patients: three non-neoplastic, three low-grade glioma and several glioblastoma patients.

TCR alpha and beta CDR3 regions were amplified with the iRepertoire nested amplicon-rescue multiplex PCR (arm-PCR) platform from RNA. One-step reverse transcription and amplification used about 95-400 ng of tissue mRNA or PBMC total RNA as input. Following bead purification, Illumina adapters were added by a secondary multiplex PCR, and libraries between 200 and 400 bp were gel-purified. The libraries contained internal 6-nucleotide barcodes that were used for demultiplexing. Sequencing of libraries was performed on an Illumina MiSeq with 2x220 or 2x250 nucleotide paired-end reads. As for how the authors treated the data: FLASH 1.2.11 was used to merge paired reads, and BWA-MEM then aligned the reads to the GRCh37 human genome before TRA and TRB reads were extracted. An IMGT-derived reference of cassette sequences and CDR3 motifs, with pseudogenes included, was used for V and J assignment. Reads were translated in three frames, and productive CDR3s were defined as those with a C...FGXG motif and no stop codons. A clonotype was defined as a unique combination of a V-J cassette pair and a CDR3 amino acid sequence. Reads were filtered by Hamming distance, thresholded by each sample's sequence error rate in mapped regions. The raw public reads went through TCRdb reprocessing: fastp at Q25, MiXCR clone calling, in-frame beta chains kept. Every CDR3 protein is listed once, alongside the most common genes and DNA of its rows. What appears here as the V and J calls and clone size reflects TCRdb's work, not the paper's. For this sample there are 90,000 or so distinct CDR3 sequences; 35% to 45% appear just once. The ten largest clones represent 35% to 45% of the sample.

In regard to this clonotype: Its cognate antigen has yet to be identified. Base qualities are missing; no much larger clone stands one base away.

The sequencing sample was made of glioma tissue, nonneoplastic brain tissue, or PBMCs (not recorded which). This sequence uses TRBV5-5 and TRBJ2-6; matching of 6 bases hints at TRBD1 as the D gene. The TCR sequence derives from a human donor with low-grade glioma or glioblastoma, undergoing nonglioma brain surgery, or in good health (not recorded which). CDR3 sequence: CASSPQGLPSGLSGANVLTF. The sequence in DNA is TGTGCCAGCAGCCCCCAGGGGCTCCCGTCTGGGCTCTCTGGGGCCAACGTCCTGACTTTC.